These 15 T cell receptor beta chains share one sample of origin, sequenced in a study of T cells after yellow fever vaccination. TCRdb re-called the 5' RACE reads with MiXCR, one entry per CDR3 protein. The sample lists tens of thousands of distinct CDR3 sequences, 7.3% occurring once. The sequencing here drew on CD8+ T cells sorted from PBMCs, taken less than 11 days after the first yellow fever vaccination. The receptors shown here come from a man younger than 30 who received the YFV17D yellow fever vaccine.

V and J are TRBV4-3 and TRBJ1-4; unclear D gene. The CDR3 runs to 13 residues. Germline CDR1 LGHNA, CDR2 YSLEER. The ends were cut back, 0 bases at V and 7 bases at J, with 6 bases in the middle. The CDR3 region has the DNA TGCGCCAGCAGCCAAGATTCGAGTGAAAAACTGTTTTTT. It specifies CASSQDSSEKLFF.

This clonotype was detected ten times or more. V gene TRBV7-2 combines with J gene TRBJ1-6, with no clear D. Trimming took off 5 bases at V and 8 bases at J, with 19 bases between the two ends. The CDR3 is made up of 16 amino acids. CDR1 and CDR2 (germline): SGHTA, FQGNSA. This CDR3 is CASSTHRVPQDSPLHF. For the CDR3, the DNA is TGTGCCAGCAGCACTCATCGGGTGCCTCAGGATTCACCCCTCCACTTT.

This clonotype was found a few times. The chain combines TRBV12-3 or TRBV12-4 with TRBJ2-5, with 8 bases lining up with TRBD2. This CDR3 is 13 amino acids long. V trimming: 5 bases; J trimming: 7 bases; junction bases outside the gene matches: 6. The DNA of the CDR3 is TGTGCCAGCAGTCCCCGGGGGGGGGTGACCCAGTACTTC. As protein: CASSPRGGVTQYF.

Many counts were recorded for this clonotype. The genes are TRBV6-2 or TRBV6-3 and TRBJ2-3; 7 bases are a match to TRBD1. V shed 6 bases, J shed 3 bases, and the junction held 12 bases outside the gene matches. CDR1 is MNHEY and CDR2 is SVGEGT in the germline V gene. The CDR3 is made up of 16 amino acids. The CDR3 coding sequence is TGTGCCAGCAGCAAGCTAACCGGGACAGAAACAGATACGCAGTATTTT. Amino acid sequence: CASSKLTGTETDTQYF.

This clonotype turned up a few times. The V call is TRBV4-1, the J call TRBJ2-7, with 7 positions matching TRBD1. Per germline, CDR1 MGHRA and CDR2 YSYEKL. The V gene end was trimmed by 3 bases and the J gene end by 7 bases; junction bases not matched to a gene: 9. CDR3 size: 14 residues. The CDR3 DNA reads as TGCGCCAGCAGCCATGAAACAGGGGCCTGGGAGCAGTACGTC. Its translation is CASSHETGAWEQYV.

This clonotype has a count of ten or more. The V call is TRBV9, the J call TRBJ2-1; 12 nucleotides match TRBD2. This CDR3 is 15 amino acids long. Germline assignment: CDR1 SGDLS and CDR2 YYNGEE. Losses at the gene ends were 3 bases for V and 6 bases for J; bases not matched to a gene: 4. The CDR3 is CASSGLAGGLNEQFF. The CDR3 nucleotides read TGTGCCAGCAGCGGTCTAGCGGGGGGGCTCAATGAGCAGTTCTTC.

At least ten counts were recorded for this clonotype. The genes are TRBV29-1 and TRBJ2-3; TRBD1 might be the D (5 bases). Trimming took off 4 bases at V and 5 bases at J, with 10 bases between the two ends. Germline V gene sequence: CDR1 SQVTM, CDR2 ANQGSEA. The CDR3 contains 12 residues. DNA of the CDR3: TGCAGCGTTGTGGGGCTTAAAGATACGCAGTATTTT. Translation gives CSVVGLKDTQYF.

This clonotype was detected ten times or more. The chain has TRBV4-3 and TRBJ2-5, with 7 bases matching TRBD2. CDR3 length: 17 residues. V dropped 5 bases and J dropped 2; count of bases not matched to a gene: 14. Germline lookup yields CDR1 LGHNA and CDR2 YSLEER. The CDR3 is CASSLARAGVWQETQYF. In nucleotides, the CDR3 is TGCGCCAGCAGCTTAGCGCGCGCGGGGGTATGGCAAGAGACCCAGTACTTC.

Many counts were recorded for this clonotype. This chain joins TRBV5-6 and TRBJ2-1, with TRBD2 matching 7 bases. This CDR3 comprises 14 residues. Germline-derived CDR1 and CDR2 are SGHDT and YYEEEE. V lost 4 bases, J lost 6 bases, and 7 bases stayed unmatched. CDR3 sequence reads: CASSGGGLPNEQFF. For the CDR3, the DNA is TGTGCCAGCAGCGGGGGGGGACTTCCCAATGAGCAGTTCTTC.

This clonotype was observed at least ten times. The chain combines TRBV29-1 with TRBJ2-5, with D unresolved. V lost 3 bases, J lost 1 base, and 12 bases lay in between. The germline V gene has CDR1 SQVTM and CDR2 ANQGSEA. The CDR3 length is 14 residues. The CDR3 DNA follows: TGCAGCGTTGATAATTCCCAGTTCCAAGAGACCCAGTACTTC. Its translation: CSVDNSQFQETQYF.

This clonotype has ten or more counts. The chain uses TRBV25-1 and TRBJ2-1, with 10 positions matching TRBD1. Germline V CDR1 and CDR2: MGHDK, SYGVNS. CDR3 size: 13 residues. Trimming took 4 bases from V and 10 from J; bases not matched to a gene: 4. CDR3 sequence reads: CASSADRGDEQFF. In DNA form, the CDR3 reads TGTGCCAGCAGTGCGGACAGGGGGGACGAGCAGTTCTTC.

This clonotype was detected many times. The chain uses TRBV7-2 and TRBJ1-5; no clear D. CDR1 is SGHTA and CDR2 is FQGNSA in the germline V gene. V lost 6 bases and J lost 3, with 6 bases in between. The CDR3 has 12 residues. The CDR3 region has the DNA TGTGCCAGCAGGGCAGACAATCAGCCCCAGCATTTT. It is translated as CASRADNQPQHF.

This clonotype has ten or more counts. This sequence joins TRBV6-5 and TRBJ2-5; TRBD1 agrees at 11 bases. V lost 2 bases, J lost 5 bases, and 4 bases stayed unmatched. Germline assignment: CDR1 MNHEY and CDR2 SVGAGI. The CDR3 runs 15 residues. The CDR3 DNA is TGTGCCAGCAGTTACAGGACAGGGGGCAGGGAGACCCAGTACTTC. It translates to CASSYRTGGRETQYF.

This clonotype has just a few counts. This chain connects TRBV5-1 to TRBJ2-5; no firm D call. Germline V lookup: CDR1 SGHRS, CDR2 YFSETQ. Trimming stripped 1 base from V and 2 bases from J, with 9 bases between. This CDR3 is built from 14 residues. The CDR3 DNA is TGCGCCAGCAGCTTGAGGACGGCGCAAGAGACCCAGTACTTC. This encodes CASSLRTAQETQYF.

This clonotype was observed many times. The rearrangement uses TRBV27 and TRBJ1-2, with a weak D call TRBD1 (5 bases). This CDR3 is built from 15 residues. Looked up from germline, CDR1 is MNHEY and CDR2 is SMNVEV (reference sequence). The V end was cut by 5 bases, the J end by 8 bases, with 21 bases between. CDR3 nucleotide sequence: TGTGCCAGCAGTGCACCCGGGGACCTGCTGCGGGGCTACACCTTC. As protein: CASSAPGDLLRGYTF.